This T cell receptor beta chain stems from a study of radiotherapy plus CTLA-4 blockade in lung cancer. Study results and limitations: It was early blood T cell clone dynamics, with interferon-beta, that reportedly best predicted response.

On this clone: The antigen is not known.

Patients had chemo-refractory metastatic non-small-cell lung cancer and received focal radiation plus CTLA-4 blockade that used ipilimumab. Profiling relied on immunoSEQ multiplex PCR, and the TCRdb table lists in-frame clones only, not all of them. The data show approximately 75,000 clones, with around 82% seen just once and 7.1% held by the top ten. With 0 bases clipped from V and 3 bases from J, the junction kept 10 bases outside the gene matches. Germline CDR1 and CDR2: LGHNA and YSLEER. This CDR3 spans 18 amino acids. The sample in question was peripheral blood, obtained from a patient treated with radiotherapy plus ipilimumab. This clonotype originated in a human donor with non-small cell lung cancer who had a complete response to radiotherapy plus ipilimumab. V gene TRBV4-3 combines with J gene TRBJ2-3; 9 nucleotides match TRBD2. The CDR3 loop reads CASSQDPASGAWTDTQYF. The CDR3 nucleotides read TGCGCCAGCAGCCAAGATCCGGCTAGCGGGGCGTGGACAGATACGCAGTATTTT.